This TCR beta chain is from a study of blood T cell repertoires in COVID-19. Participant ages covered roughly 18 to 89 years across 20 to 25 US areas. Assay: immunoSEQ multiplex PCR; the TCRdb copy retains only in-frame clones and omits some. The sample has 250,000 to 300,000 clones; roughly 80% are singletons. The CDR3 length is 11 residues. Germline lookup yields CDR1 DFQATT and CDR2 SNEGSKA (reference sequence). With 6 bases removed from V and 8 bases from J, the gap between germline ends came to 11 bases. The sequence was obtained from a man in his forties or fifties who had been exposed to COVID-19. Sequenced material: PBMCs or T cells enriched from blood (not recorded which). V and J are TRBV20-1 and TRBJ2-1; TRBD2 might be the D (6 bases). CDR3 DNA sequence: TGCAGTGCCCCGACGGGGGATGAGCAGTTCTTC. This sequence encodes CSAPTGDEQFF.